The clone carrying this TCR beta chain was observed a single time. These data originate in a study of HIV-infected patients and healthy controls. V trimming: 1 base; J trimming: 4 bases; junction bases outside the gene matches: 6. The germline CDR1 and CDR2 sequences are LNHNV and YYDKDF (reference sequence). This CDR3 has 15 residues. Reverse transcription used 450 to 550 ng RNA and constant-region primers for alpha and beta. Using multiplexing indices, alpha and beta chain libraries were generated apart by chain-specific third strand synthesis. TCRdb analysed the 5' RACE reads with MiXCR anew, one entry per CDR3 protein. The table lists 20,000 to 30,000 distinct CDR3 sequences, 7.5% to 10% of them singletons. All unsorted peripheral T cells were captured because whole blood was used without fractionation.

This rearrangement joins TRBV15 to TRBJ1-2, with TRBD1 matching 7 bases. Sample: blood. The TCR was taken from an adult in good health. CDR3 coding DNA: TGTGCCACCAGCAGAGTTCCGGGACAGAGCTATGGCTACACCTTC. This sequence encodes CATSRVPGQSYGYTF.